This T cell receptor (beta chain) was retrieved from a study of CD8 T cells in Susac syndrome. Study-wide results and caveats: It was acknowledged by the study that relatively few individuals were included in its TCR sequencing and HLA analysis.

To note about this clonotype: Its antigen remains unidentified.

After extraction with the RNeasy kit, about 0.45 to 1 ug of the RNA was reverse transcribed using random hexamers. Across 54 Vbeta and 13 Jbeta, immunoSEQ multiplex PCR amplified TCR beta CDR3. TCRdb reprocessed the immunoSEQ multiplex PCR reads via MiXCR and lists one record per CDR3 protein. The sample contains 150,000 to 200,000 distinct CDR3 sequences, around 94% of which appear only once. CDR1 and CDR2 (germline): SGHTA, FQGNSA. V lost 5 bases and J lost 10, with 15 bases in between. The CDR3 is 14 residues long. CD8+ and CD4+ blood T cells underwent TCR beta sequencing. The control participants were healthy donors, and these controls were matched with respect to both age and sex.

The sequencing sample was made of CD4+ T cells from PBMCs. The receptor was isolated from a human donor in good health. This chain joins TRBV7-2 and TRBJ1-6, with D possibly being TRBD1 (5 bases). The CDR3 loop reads CASSASRGESPLHF. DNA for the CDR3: TGTGCCAGCAGCGCCTCGCGGGGGGAGTCACCCCTCCACTTT.